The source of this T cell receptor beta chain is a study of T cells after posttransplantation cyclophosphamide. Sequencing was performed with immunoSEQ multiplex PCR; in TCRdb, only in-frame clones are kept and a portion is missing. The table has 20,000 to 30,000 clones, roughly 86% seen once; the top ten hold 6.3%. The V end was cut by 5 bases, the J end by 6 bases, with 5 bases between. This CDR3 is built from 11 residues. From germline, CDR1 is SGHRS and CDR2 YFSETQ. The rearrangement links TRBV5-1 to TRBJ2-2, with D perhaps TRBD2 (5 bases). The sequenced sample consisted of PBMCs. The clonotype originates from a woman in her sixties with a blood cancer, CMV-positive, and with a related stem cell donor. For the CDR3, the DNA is TGCGCCAGCAGGGAGGCCGGGGAGCTGTTTTTT. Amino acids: CASREAGELFF.